These 24 T cell receptor beta chains came from one sample sequenced in a study of T cell responses to AZD1222 COVID-19 vaccine. Using immunoSEQ multiplex PCR, the repertoire was profiled, and TCRdb retains in-frame clones only, with some absent. The data show 150,000 to 200,000 clones, with 80% to 95% seen just once and more than 1.5% held by the top ten. This sample comprised peripheral blood, obtained on day 0 of AZD1222 vaccination. Receptors originate from an adult in good health.

The rearrangement joins TRBV25-1 to TRBJ1-1; D is uncertain. The CDR3 totals 15 residues. Germline V gene data show CDR1 as MGHDK and CDR2 as SYGVNS. V gave up 1 base and J gave up 0 bases, with 9 bases separating them. The CDR3 nucleotides read TGTGCCAGCAGTGAATCTGAAAGGTTGAACACTGAAGCTTTCTTT. Translated: CASSESERLNTEAFF. The entire variable domain, with the rest obtained from reference TRBV25-1 and TRBJ1-1, is as follows: EADIYQTPRYLVIGTGKKITLECSQTMGHDKMYWYQQDPGMELHLIHYSYGVNSTEKGDLSSESTVSRIRTEHFPLTLESARPSHTSQYLCASSESERLNTEAFFGQGTRLTVV.

The chain links TRBV7-2 to TRBJ1-1; D ambiguous. V was clipped by 6 bases and J by 2 bases, with 10 bases between them. This CDR3 comprises 13 residues. Germline lookup yields CDR1 SGHTA and CDR2 FQGNSA. CDR3 amino acids: CASSRGGNTEAFF. The CDR3 nucleotides are TGTGCCAGCAGTCGGGGTGGAAACACTGAAGCTTTCTTT.

To note about this clone: It is unclear where the CDR3 begins or ends on the DNA, so no DNA is shown, and the CDR3 is as TCRdb lists it. The V gene is TRBV1, the J gene TRBJ2-7; TRBD2, the table's D call, was not compared with the DNA. TRBV1 is termed a pseudogene. The CDR3 numbers 17 amino acids, ends counted. The CDR3 sequence: CTSSQEVASGIPYEQYF.

The rearrangement links TRBV5-1 to TRBJ2-2; D is ambiguous. CDR1 is SGHRS and CDR2 is YFSETQ in the germline V gene. The CDR3 has 14 residues. With 3 bases removed from V and 1 base from J, the gap between germline ends came to 7 bases. The CDR3 bases are TGCGCCAGCAGCTCGCAGATGAACACCGGGGAGCTGTTTTTT. Its protein is CASSSQMNTGELFF.

This chain uses TRBV29-1 with TRBJ2-2; no firm D call. The CDR3 is made up of 14 amino acids. In germline, CDR1 is SQVTM, CDR2 ANQGSEA. The V and J ends lost 3 bases and 0 bases respectively, with 8 bases between them. CDR3 amino acids: CSVDISANTGELFF. For the CDR3, the DNA is TGCAGCGTTGATATATCGGCGAACACCGGGGAGCTGTTTTTT.

CDR3 sequence: CASSRTGGAPNIQYF. CDR3 in DNA: TGTGCCAGCAGTAGGACAGGGGGCGCGCCAAACATTCAGTACTTC. V and J are TRBV2 and TRBJ2-4; 11 bases fit TRBD1. V trimming: 5 bases; J trimming: 6 bases; junction bases outside the gene matches: 6. Per germline, CDR1 SNHLY and CDR2 FYNNEI. The CDR3 runs 15 residues.

The chain uses TRBV10-3 and TRBJ2-7; either TRBD1 or TRBD2 may supply D (6 bases each). Trimming left V 6 bases short and J 2 bases short, with 17 bases between. The CDR3 is made up of 15 amino acids. The germline CDR1 and CDR2 sequences are ENHRY and SYGVKD. CDR3 residues: CAISGGHGRTYEQYF. CDR3 DNA sequence: TGTGCCATCAGCGGGGGACACGGGCGTACCTACGAGCAGTACTTC.

The chain has TRBV5-1 and TRBJ2-5; 11 bases match TRBD2. Per the germline V gene, CDR1 is SGHRS and CDR2 is YFSETQ. After removal of 5 bases from V and 0 bases from J, the junction contained 9 bases not matched to a gene. This CDR3 spans 17 amino acids. The CDR3, as DNA: TGCGCCAGCAGGGTGGGACTAGCGGCCCGGTACCAAGAGACCCAGTACTTC. This translates into CASRVGLAARYQETQYF.

The chain links TRBV6-2 or TRBV6-3 to TRBJ2-1, with 7 bases aligning to TRBD2. The V gene end was trimmed by 2 bases and the J gene end by 5 bases; junction bases not matched to a gene: 6. This CDR3 has 15 amino acids. The germline gives CDR1 MNHEY, CDR2 SVGEGT. This chain's CDR3 is CASSYGGVGHNEQFF. The DNA for the CDR3 is TGTGCCAGCAGTTACGGGGGGGTCGGTCACAATGAGCAGTTCTTC.

This chain joins TRBV5-1 and TRBJ2-1; 7 positions match TRBD2. Trimming at V came to 5 bases and at J to 2 bases, leaving 7 bases not matched to a gene. CDR1 is SGHRS and CDR2 is YFSETQ in the germline V gene. The CDR3 has 15 residues. The CDR3 coding sequence is TGCGCCAGCAGGAGCAGCGGGGTCGCCTACAATGAGCAGTTCTTC. This encodes CASRSSGVAYNEQFF.

CDR3 nucleotide sequence: TGCGCCAGCAGCTTGGTTCAGGGTAACACCGGGGAGCTGTTTTTT. Protein: CASSLVQGNTGELFF. The chain couples TRBV5-1 to TRBJ2-2, with a weak D call TRBD1 (5 bases). CDR3 size: 15 residues. Germline CDR1 and CDR2: SGHRS and YFSETQ. Trimming pared 0 bases from V and 2 bases from J, leaving 8 bases between.

The rearrangement links TRBV5-4 to TRBJ1-1, with D possibly being TRBD1 (5 bases). The CDR3 is 14 amino acids. The germline V and J ends were trimmed by 1 base and 2 bases, with 9 bases remaining between them. Germline CDR1 reads SGHNT; CDR2 reads YYREEE (reference sequence). The chain's CDR3 is CASSLTGRNTEAFF. The CDR3 DNA follows: TGTGCCAGCAGCTTGACGGGGCGCAACACTGAAGCTTTCTTT.

The chain employs TRBV12-3 or TRBV12-4 and TRBJ2-7; 9 bases line up with TRBD1. After removal of 5 bases from V and 4 bases from J, the junction contained 3 bases not matched to a gene. This CDR3 is built from 13 residues. Here the CDR3 DNA reads TGTGCCAGCAGTCCCGGACAGGGGTACGAGCAGTACTTC. Amino acids: CASSPGQGYEQYF.

The chain uses TRBV4-2 and TRBJ2-1; 8 bases agree with TRBD2. The germline V gene encodes CDR1 LGHNA and CDR2 YNFKEQ. J was trimmed by 1 base and V by 0 bases; bases with no gene match: 2. The CDR3 extends over 16 amino acids. In DNA form, the CDR3 reads TGTGCCAGCAGCCAAGATCCGGGGGGGTCCTACAATGAGCAGTTCTTC. It codes for CASSQDPGGSYNEQFF.

This chain links TRBV7-3 with TRBJ1-6; possible D gene TRBD1, 5 bases. Trimming stripped 4 bases from V and 7 bases from J, with 8 bases between. This CDR3 is built from 13 residues. The germline CDR1 and CDR2 sequences are SGHTA and FQGTGA. In DNA form, the CDR3 reads TGTGCCAGCAGCTATGGGGGGAATTCACCCCTCCACTTT. Translating gives CASSYGGNSPLHF.

Comments on this clone: Other DNA sequences in the same sample also yield this CDR3. The chain has TRBV20-1 and TRBJ2-7; 10 bases are a match to TRBD2. Germline values: CDR1 DFQATT, CDR2 SNEGSKA (reference sequence). V dropped 3 bases and J dropped 2; count of bases not matched to a gene: 4. This CDR3 has 14 residues. CDR3 in amino acids: CSASSSGGTYEQYF. The CDR3 region has the DNA TGCAGTGCTAGTTCTAGCGGGGGAACCTACGAGCAGTACTTC.

CDR3 residues: CASSYGTSGGPTGYNEQFF. In DNA form, the CDR3 reads TGCGCCAGCAGCTACGGGACTAGCGGGGGGCCAACCGGGTACAATGAGCAGTTCTTC. The chain combines TRBV5-1 with TRBJ2-1; 15 bases line up with TRBD2. CDR1 SGHRS and CDR2 YFSETQ come from the germline V gene. CDR3 length: 19 residues. V lost 3 bases, J lost 4 bases, and 11 bases stayed unmatched.

J is TRBJ1-1 and V is TRBV18; D gene uncertain. This CDR3 region has 14 residues. The V gene lost 3 bases and the J gene lost 5 bases, with 13 bases spanning the gap. Germline CDR1 KGHSH, CDR2 LQKENI. The CDR3 protein is CASSPERRNTEAFF. The CDR3 DNA follows: TGTGCCAGCTCACCTGAAAGGAGGAATACTGAAGCTTTCTTT.

This chain uses TRBV3-1 (or the pseudogene TRBV3-2) with TRBJ1-2; D uncertain. The germline CDR1 and CDR2 sequences are LGHDT and YNNKEL (reference sequence). Deletions cut 1 base from V and 7 bases from J, with 10 bases between. The CDR3 length is 13 residues. Here the CDR3 reads CASSQGGGFGYTF. CDR3 in DNA: TGTGCCAGCAGCCAAGGGGGAGGCTTTGGCTACACCTTC.

The chain couples TRBV7-9 to TRBJ2-3, with 11 bases fitting TRBD2. The CDR3 extends over 15 amino acids. Germline V gene data show CDR1 as SEHNR and CDR2 as FQNEAQ (reference sequence). V dropped 5 bases and J dropped 1; count of bases not matched to a gene: 2. The CDR3 here is CASSAGLAGTDTQYF. CDR3 sequence (DNA): TGTGCCAGCAGCGCGGGACTAGCGGGCACAGATACGCAGTATTTT.

This chain links TRBV24-1 with TRBJ2-2, with TRBD2 matching 8 bases. V lost 6 bases and J lost 5; bases outside the gene matches: 7. This CDR3 is 15 amino acids long. Germline loops: CDR1 KGHDR, CDR2 SFDVKD. This CDR3 reads CATSSREGGTGELFF. In DNA form, the CDR3 reads TGTGCCACCAGTTCCCGGGAGGGAGGGACCGGGGAGCTGTTTTTT.

J is TRBJ2-7 and V is TRBV3-1 (or the pseudogene TRBV3-2); TRBD1 aligns across 7 bases. This CDR3 is 17 amino acids long. V lost 0 bases to trimming and J lost 3 bases; unmatched junction nucleotides: 11. The germline V gene has CDR1 LGHDT and CDR2 YNNKEL (reference sequence). The CDR3 coding sequence is TGTGCCAGCAGCCAAGAAGGGCCGGGACAGATATACTACGAGCAGTACTTC. Protein product: CASSQEGPGQIYYEQYF.

V usage is TRBV18 and J usage is TRBJ2-5, with D possibly TRBD1 on 6 matching bases. V was shortened by 6 bases and J by 4 bases, with 15 bases between the two germline ends. Germline V gene data show CDR1 as KGHSH and CDR2 as LQKENI. CDR3 length: 14 amino acids. The CDR3 loop reads CASSASQGAETQYF. Written as DNA, the CDR3 is TGTGCCAGCTCGGCGTCACAGGGTGCAGAGACCCAGTACTTC.

This rearrangement joins TRBV4-3 to TRBJ1-6, with a weak D call TRBD1 (6 bases). V lost 0 bases, J lost 7 bases, and 10 bases lay in between. This CDR3 is 15 amino acids long. The germline CDR1 and CDR2 sequences are LGHNA and YSLEER. The chain's CDR3 is CASSQDPRGNSPLHF. In DNA form, the CDR3 reads TGCGCCAGCAGCCAAGACCCGAGGGGGAATTCACCCCTCCACTTT.